These 27 T cell receptor beta chains share one sample of origin, sequenced in a study of blood T cell repertoires in COVID-19. TCRdb's copy holds only in-frame clones and misses some; the assay was immunoSEQ multiplex PCR. This table holds roughly 80,000 clones, roughly 82% found once. Material for sequencing was peripheral blood. These receptors came from a man aged 50-60 years with acute or convalescent COVID-19.

V is TRBV6-5 and J is TRBJ2-7, with 10 bases matching TRBD1. CDR1 and CDR2 (germline): MNHEY, SVGAGI. The V segment lost 2 bases and the J segment 6 bases; nucleotides outside the gene matches: 7. The CDR3 is 15 amino acids. The CDR3 sequence: CASSYRDRGRSEQYF. The DNA of the CDR3 is TGTGCCAGCAGTTACCGGGACAGGGGACGTAGCGAGCAGTACTTC.

CDR3 coding DNA: TGTGCCAGCTATGTTAGAGCTAATGAAAAACTGTTTTTT. This sequence encodes CASYVRANEKLFF. The V gene is TRBV6-5, the J gene TRBJ1-4; D remains ambiguous. Germline assignment: CDR1 MNHEY and CDR2 SVGAGI. With 8 bases removed from V and 3 bases from J, the gap between germline ends came to 10 bases. CDR3 length: 13 amino acids.

This clone was observed a handful of times. In DNA, the CDR3 is TGTGCCAGCAGCTTCGGGGACACTGAAGCTTTCTTT. Protein sequence: CASSFGDTEAFF. The V and J genes are TRBV11-3 and TRBJ1-1; D is undetermined. The CDR3 covers 12 residues. V gave up 3 bases and J gave up 3 bases, with 5 bases separating them. Germline assignment: CDR1 SGHNT and CDR2 YENEEA. The variable domain in full, with the rest retrieved from reference TRBV11-3 and TRBJ1-1, is EAGVVQSPRYKIIEKKQPVAFWCNPISGHNTLYWYLQNLGQGPELLIRYENEEAVDDSQLPKDRFSAERLKGVDSTLKIQPAELGDSAVYLCASSFGDTEAFFGQGTRLTVV.

This chain connects TRBV10-3 to TRBJ1-2, with 8 bases aligning to TRBD1. V lost 4 bases and J lost 4; bases outside the gene matches: 11. The length of the CDR3 is 16 residues. CDR1 and CDR2 (germline): ENHRY, SYGVKD. CDR3 bases: TGTGCCATCAGTGCAATCGACAGGGGTCAGGTCTATGGCTACACCTTC. This gives the protein CAISAIDRGQVYGYTF.

The J gene is TRBJ1-4, the V gene TRBV7-2; no firm D call. With 5 bases removed from V and 4 bases from J, the gap between germline ends came to 14 bases. CDR1 and CDR2 (germline): SGHTA, FQGNSA. This CDR3 comprises 15 residues. DNA for the CDR3: TGTGCCAGCAGCCAGCGGATTGGGAGTAATGAAAAACTGTTTTTT. Its translation is CASSQRIGSNEKLFF. The variable domain in full, completed from reference TRBV7-2 and TRBJ1-4, reads GAGVSQSPSNKVTEKGKDVELRCDPISGHTALYWYRQSLGQGLEFLIYFQGNSAPDKSGLPSDRFSAERTGGSVSTLTIQRTQQEDSAVYLCASSQRIGSNEKLFFGSGTQLSVL.

This chain joins TRBV9 and TRBJ1-5; D not resolved. Trimming stripped 0 bases from V and 6 bases from J, with 7 bases between. The V gene's germline CDR1 is SGDLS and CDR2 YYNGEE. This CDR3 has 13 amino acids. CDR3 loop: CASSVAGGQPQHF. CDR3 DNA sequence: TGTGCCAGCAGCGTAGCGGGTGGTCAGCCCCAGCATTTT.

The table lists this clone with a count of one. This chain links TRBV7-9 with TRBJ1-2; TRBD1 aligns across 9 bases. V lost 5 bases, J lost 4 bases, and 5 bases stayed unmatched. This CDR3 spans 14 amino acids. The germline CDR1 and CDR2 sequences are SEHNR and FQNEAQ (reference sequence). The CDR3 region is CASSPTGGGYGYTF. The CDR3 bases are TGTGCCAGCAGCCCAACAGGGGGCGGCTATGGCTACACCTTC.

This chain uses TRBV2 with TRBJ1-5; D is perhaps TRBD1 (5 bases). Deletions cut 7 bases from V and 3 bases from J, with 16 bases between. The CDR3 consists of 15 residues. The germline gives CDR1 SNHLY, CDR2 FYNNEI. The CDR3 DNA follows: TGTGCCAGCATCAGGGAGGCAGGCCTCAATCAGCCCCAGCATTTT. It yields the protein CASIREAGLNQPQHF.

J is TRBJ1-5 and V is TRBV19, with TRBD1 matching 9 bases. Germline V CDR1 and CDR2: LNHDA, SQIVND (reference sequence). The CDR3 length is 15 residues. Trimming at V came to 6 bases and at J to 7 bases, leaving 10 bases not matched to a gene. CDR3 amino acids: CASRPGTGNEQPQHF. CDR3 coding DNA: TGTGCCAGTAGGCCCGGGACAGGGAACGAACAGCCCCAGCATTTT.

The gene calls are TRBV6-5 and TRBJ1-5; possibly TRBD1 for D (5 bases). The CDR3 is made up of 15 amino acids. V was cut by 4 bases and J by 5 bases, with 15 bases left in between. Germline values: CDR1 MNHEY, CDR2 SVGAGI. CDR3 region: CASSSEGRVDQPQHF. As DNA, the CDR3 is TGTGCCAGCAGTTCGGAGGGCAGGGTGGATCAGCCCCAGCATTTT.

The rearrangement uses TRBV5-4 and TRBJ2-5; 11 bases agree with TRBD1. The CDR3 contains 15 residues. V shed 3 bases and J 5 bases; nucleotides not matched to a gene: 6. CDR1 and CDR2 from the germline V gene are SGHNT and YYREEE (reference sequence). The CDR3 is CASSSGQGAGETQYF. CDR3 nucleotide sequence: TGTGCCAGCAGCTCCGGACAGGGGGCAGGGGAGACCCAGTACTTC.

The rearrangement uses TRBV6-2 or TRBV6-3 and TRBJ2-7; TRBD1 might be the D (5 bases). V lost 0 bases, J lost 2 bases, and 5 bases lay in between. Germline V gene data show CDR1 as MNHEY and CDR2 as SVGEGT. The length of the CDR3 is 13 residues. This chain's CDR3 is CASSYSDTYEQYF. CDR3 nucleotides: TGTGCCAGCAGTTACTCGGACACCTACGAGCAGTACTTC.

This clone occurred once. One end of the junction varies from germline; a read error may be responsible. CDR3 amino acids: CASGLLAGGYTEQFF. The CDR3 nucleotides read TGTGCCAGTGGCCTCTTGGCGGGAGGATACACTGAGCAGTTCTTC. The chain combines TRBV19 with TRBJ2-1; 8 bases align to TRBD2. The CDR3 sequence is 15 residues long. Germline lookup yields CDR1 LNHDA and CDR2 SQIVND (reference sequence).

The chain joins TRBV19 to TRBJ1-2, with 10 bases matching TRBD1. The CDR3 sequence is 13 residues long. V was clipped by 5 bases and J by 5 bases; unmatched bases: 2. Germline CDR1 and CDR2: LNHDA and SQIVND (reference sequence). The CDR3 loop reads CASSRDRGYGYTF. The CDR3 nucleotides are TGTGCCAGTAGTCGGGACAGGGGATATGGCTACACCTTC.

A single count supports this clone. The V and J genes are TRBV5-1 and TRBJ1-6; 8 nucleotides match TRBD1. CDR1 is SGHRS, CDR2 YFSETQ, per germline. The CDR3 extends over 14 amino acids. V dropped 2 bases and J dropped 9; count of bases not matched to a gene: 4. The CDR3: CASSFDRGISPLHF. CDR3 bases: TGCGCCAGCAGCTTCGACAGGGGAATTTCACCCCTCCACTTT. Using reference TRBV5-1 and TRBJ1-6 for the parts outside the CDR3, the full variable domain is KAGVTQTPRYLIKTRGQQVTLSCSPISGHRSVSWYQQTPGQGLQFLFEYFSETQRNKGNFPGRFSGRQFSNSRSEMNVSTLELGDSALYLCASSFDRGISPLHFGNGTRLTVT.

The V call is TRBV24-1, the J call TRBJ1-1; perhaps TRBD1 as D (5 bases). The CDR3 loop spans 17 amino acids. The ends were cut back, 0 bases at V and 1 base at J, with 14 bases in the middle. In germline, CDR1 is KGHDR, CDR2 SFDVKD. The CDR3 DNA reads as TGTGCCACCAGTGATTTGCGTCTCGGGGGGGAGAACACTGAAGCTTTCTTT. This translates into CATSDLRLGGENTEAFF.

The chain recombines TRBV6-2 or TRBV6-3 with TRBJ1-6; D might be TRBD1 (6 bases). Germline loops: CDR1 MNHEY, CDR2 SVGEGT. The V end lost 6 bases, the J end lost 8 bases, and 11 bases lay between the germline ends. The CDR3 contains 13 residues. The CDR3 sequence: CASSLTGYSPLHF. The DNA of the CDR3 is TGTGCCAGCAGCTTGACAGGTTATTCACCCCTCCACTTT.

The chain uses TRBV13 and TRBJ2-1; TRBD2 agrees at 8 bases. The J segment lost 6 bases and the V segment lost 3 bases, leaving 4 bases of the junction unmatched. Germline V lookup: CDR1 PRHDT, CDR2 FYEKMQ (reference sequence). The CDR3 consists of 14 residues. This CDR3 is CASSFRRGANEQFF. DNA for the CDR3: TGTGCCAGCAGCTTCCGGCGGGGGGCCAATGAGCAGTTCTTC.

The gene calls are TRBV7-9 and TRBJ1-1; D is undetermined. The length of the CDR3 is 15 residues. Germline CDR1 SEHNR, CDR2 FQNEAQ (reference sequence). Between the trimmed V and J ends, which lost 5 bases and 0 bases, there was a span of 13 bases. CDR3 amino acids: CASSPEGSMNTEAFF. The CDR3 region has the DNA TGTGCCAGCAGCCCTGAGGGTTCAATGAACACTGAAGCTTTCTTT.

This clone was observed once. The V and J genes are TRBV15 and TRBJ1-2; 9 bases agree with TRBD1. Germline V CDR1 and CDR2: LNHNV, YYDKDF (reference sequence). The CDR3 has 15 residues. With 5 bases clipped from V and 3 bases from J, the junction kept 7 bases outside the gene matches. CDR3 residues: CATSPSGTGHYGYTF. The CDR3 bases are TGTGCCACCAGCCCCTCCGGGACAGGGCACTATGGCTACACCTTC.

The chain links TRBV3-1 (or the pseudogene TRBV3-2) to TRBJ2-7; the D gene is possibly TRBD2 (6 bases). The CDR3 sequence is 15 residues long. Germline assignment: CDR1 LGHDT and CDR2 YNNKEL (reference sequence). V dropped 4 bases and J dropped 4 bases, with 17 bases sitting between them. CDR3 nucleotide sequence: TGTGCCAGCAGCCCCGGAGGGCCGGGACCTTACGAGCAGTACTTC. Translating gives CASSPGGPGPYEQYF.

V gene TRBV29-1 combines with J gene TRBJ1-2, with TRBD1 as a possible D gene (5 bases). The CDR3 contains 15 residues. Germline CDR1 and CDR2: SQVTM and ANQGSEA. V lost 4 bases and J lost 4, with 19 bases in between. The CDR3 loop reads CSVAPGRGASYGYTF. The CDR3 bases are TGCAGCGTTGCCCCCGGGAGGGGCGCCAGCTATGGCTACACCTTC.

J is TRBJ1-5 and V is TRBV9, with a weak D call TRBD1 (6 bases). Germline CDR1 and CDR2: SGDLS and YYNGEE. The V and J ends lost 4 bases and 4 bases respectively, with 15 bases between them. The CDR3 is made up of 15 amino acids. CDR3 DNA: TGTGCCAGCAGCTCACAGGGTCAGGGGAATCAGCCCCAGCATTTT. Protein: CASSSQGQGNQPQHF.

The chain couples TRBV5-1 to TRBJ1-1; D may be TRBD1 (6 bases). The CDR3 length is 15 residues. Germline CDR1 and CDR2: SGHRS and YFSETQ. With 4 bases removed from V and 1 base from J, the gap between germline ends came to 14 bases. CDR3 sequence reads: CASSRTAQRNTEAFF. The CDR3 nucleotides are TGCGCCAGCAGCCGGACAGCCCAGCGGAACACTGAAGCTTTCTTT.

This chain connects TRBV9 to TRBJ1-1; no firm D call. Deletions cut 0 bases from V and 1 base from J, with 10 bases between. In germline, CDR1 is SGDLS, CDR2 YYNGEE. The CDR3 is 15 amino acids. As DNA, the CDR3 is TGTGCCAGCAGCGTAGGGGCGCTCCGGAACACTGAAGCTTTCTTT. As protein: CASSVGALRNTEAFF.

The rearrangement links TRBV4-3 to TRBJ1-2; D perhaps matches TRBD1 (5 bases). CDR1 is LGHNA and CDR2 is YSLEER in the germline V gene. This CDR3 comprises 13 residues. V lost 0 bases, J lost 8 bases, and 10 bases lay in between. Here the CDR3 reads CASSQDGGDGYTF. The CDR3 nucleotides read TGCGCCAGCAGCCAAGATGGGGGGGACGGCTACACCTTC.

The chain is built from TRBV7-9 and TRBJ2-1, with 12 bases fitting TRBD2. CDR1 and CDR2 from the germline V gene are SEHNR and FQNEAQ (reference sequence). V shed 5 bases, J shed 9 bases, and the junction held 8 bases outside the gene matches. The CDR3 is made up of 15 amino acids. CDR3 in DNA: TGTGCCAGCAGCCCTCGGACTAGCGGGGCGTCTGAGCAGTTCTTC. Protein sequence: CASSPRTSGASEQFF. The full variable domain, in which reference TRBV7-9 and TRBJ2-1 provide the parts outside the CDR3, is DTGVSQNPRHKITKRGQNVTFRCDPISEHNRLYWYRQTLGQGPEFLTYFQNEAQLEKSRLLSDRFSAERPKGSFSTLEIQRTEQGDSAMYLCASSPRTSGASEQFFGPGTRLTVL.